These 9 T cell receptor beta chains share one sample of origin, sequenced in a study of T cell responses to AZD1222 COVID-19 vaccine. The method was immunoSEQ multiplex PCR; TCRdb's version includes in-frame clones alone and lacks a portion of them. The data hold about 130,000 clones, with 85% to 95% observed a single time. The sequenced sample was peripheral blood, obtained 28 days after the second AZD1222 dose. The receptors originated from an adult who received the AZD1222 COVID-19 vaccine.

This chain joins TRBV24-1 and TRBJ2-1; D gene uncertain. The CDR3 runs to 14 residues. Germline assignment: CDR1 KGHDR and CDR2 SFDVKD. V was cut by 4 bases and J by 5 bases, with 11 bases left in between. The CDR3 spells CATSEPGHHNEQFF. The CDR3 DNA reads TGTGCCACCAGTGAGCCAGGTCATCACAATGAGCAGTTCTTC.

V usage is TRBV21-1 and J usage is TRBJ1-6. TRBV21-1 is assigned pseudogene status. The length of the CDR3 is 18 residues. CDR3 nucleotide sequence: TGTGCCAGCAGCAAATGGGGGGAAGACGTATCCTATAATTCACCCCTCCACTTT. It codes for CASSKWGEDVSYNSPLHF.

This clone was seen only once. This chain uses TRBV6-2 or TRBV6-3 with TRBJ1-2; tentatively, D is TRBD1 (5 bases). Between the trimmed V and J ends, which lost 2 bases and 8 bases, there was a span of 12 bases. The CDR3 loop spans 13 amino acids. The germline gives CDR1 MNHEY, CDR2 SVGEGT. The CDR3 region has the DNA TGTGCCAGCAGTTACAGGGCAGGGAGAGGCTACACCTTC. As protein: CASSYRAGRGYTF.

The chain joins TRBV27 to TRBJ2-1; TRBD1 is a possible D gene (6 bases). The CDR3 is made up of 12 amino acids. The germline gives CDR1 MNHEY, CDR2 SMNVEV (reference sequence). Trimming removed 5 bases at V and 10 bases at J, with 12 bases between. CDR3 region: CASSPDSEEQFF. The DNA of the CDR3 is TGTGCCAGCAGTCCGGACAGCGAGGAGCAGTTCTTC.

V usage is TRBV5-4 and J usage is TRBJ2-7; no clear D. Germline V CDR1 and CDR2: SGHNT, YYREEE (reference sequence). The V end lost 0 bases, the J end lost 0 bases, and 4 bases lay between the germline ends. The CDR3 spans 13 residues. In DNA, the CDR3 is TGTGCCAGCAGCTTGGGCAGCTCCTACGAGCAGTACTTC. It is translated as CASSLGSSYEQYF.

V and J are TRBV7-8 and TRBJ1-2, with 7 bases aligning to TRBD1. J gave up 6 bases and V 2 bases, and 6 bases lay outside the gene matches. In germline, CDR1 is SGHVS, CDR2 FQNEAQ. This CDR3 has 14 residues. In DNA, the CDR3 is TGTGCCAGCAGCTTAATGGAGGGGGCGGATGGCTACACCTTC. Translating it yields CASSLMEGADGYTF.

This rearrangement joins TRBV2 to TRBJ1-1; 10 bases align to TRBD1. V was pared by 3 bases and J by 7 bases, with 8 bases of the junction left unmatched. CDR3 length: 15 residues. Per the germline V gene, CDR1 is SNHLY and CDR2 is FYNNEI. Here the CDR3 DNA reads TGTGCCAGCAGTGATGAGACAGGGGGCTATGGTGAAGCTTTCTTT. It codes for CASSDETGGYGEAFF. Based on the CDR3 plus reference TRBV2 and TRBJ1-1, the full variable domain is EPEVTQTPSHQVTQMGQEVILRCVPISNHLYFYWYRQILGQKVEFLVSFYNNEISEKSEIFDDQFSVERPDGSNFTLKIRSTKLEDSAMYFCASSDETGGYGEAFFGQGTRLTVV.

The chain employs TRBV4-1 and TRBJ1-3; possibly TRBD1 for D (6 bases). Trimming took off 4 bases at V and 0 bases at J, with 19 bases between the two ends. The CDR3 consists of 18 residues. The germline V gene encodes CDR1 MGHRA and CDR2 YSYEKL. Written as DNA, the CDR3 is TGCGCCAGCAGCCTGACAGCTTTACAGGGAAACTCTGGAAACACCATATATTTT. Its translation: CASSLTALQGNSGNTIYF.

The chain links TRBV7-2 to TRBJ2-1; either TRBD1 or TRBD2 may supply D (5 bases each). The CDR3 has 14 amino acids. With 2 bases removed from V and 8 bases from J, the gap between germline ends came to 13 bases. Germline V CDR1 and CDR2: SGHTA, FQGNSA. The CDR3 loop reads CASSLISWDDEQFF. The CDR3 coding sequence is TGTGCCAGCAGCTTAATTAGTTGGGACGATGAGCAGTTCTTC.